The rows below give T cell receptor beta chains drawn from one sample of a study of blood T cell repertoires in COVID-19. Using immunoSEQ multiplex PCR, the repertoire was profiled, and TCRdb retains in-frame clones only, with some absent. The table lists around 200,000 clones, 80% to 85% of them singletons. The sequenced material came from peripheral blood. These receptors were collected from a human donor in a cohort sampled during active COVID-19. The CDR3 runs from the conserved cysteine through the conserved F or W. The D gene is left open where the match is weak. Clone size is stated in some rows and not others, as once, few, many or a class when expanded.

clone_size: NA
d_call: TRBD1
j_call: TRBJ1-2
v_call: TRBV7-9
cdr3_nt: TGTGCCAGCAGCTACTTCCGGACAGGCGGCTATGGCTACACCTTC
cdr3_aa: CASSYFRTGGYGYTF

clone_size: NA
d_call: TRBD1
j_call: TRBJ1-2
v_call: TRBV28
cdr3_nt: TGTGCCAGCAGACTACAGGGACAGGGCAATCGTGGCTACACCTTC
cdr3_aa: CASRLQGQGNRGYTF

clone_size: NA
d_call: NA
j_call: TRBJ1-1
v_call: TRBV5-1
cdr3_nt: TGCGCCAGCAGCCCCGGTGCGGGGGCGAACACTGAAGCTTTCTTT
cdr3_aa: CASSPGAGANTEAFF

clone_size: NA
d_call: NA
j_call: TRBJ2-7
v_call: TRBV5-1
cdr3_nt: TGCGCCAGCAGCTTATCCACAACCTACGAGCAGTACTTC
cdr3_aa: CASSLSTTYEQYF

clone_size: NA
d_call: NA
j_call: TRBJ2-7
v_call: TRBV4-1
cdr3_nt: TGCGCCAGCAGCCAAGATCCCATAATGGAGCGGAGGCCCTACGAGCAGTACTTC
cdr3_aa: CASSQDPIMERRPYEQYF

clone_size: NA
d_call: TRBD1
j_call: TRBJ1-4
v_call: TRBV15
cdr3_nt: TGTGCCACCAGCAGATTATGGACAGGGACTAATGAAAAACTGTTTTTT
cdr3_aa: CATSRLWTGTNEKLFF

clone_size: NA
d_call: TRBD1
j_call: TRBJ2-7
v_call: TRBV28
cdr3_nt: TGTGCCAGCAGTTTACGACCCGGGACAGCGAGCTACGAGCAGTACTTC
cdr3_aa: CASSLRPGTASYEQYF

clone_size: NA
d_call: NA
j_call: TRBJ2-6
v_call: TRBV21-1
cdr3_nt: TGTGCCAGCAGCAAGGGCAGGGGTAGGGGGACTGGGGCCAACGTCCTGACTTTC
cdr3_aa: CASSKGRGRGTGANVLTF

clone_size: NA
d_call: TRBD2
j_call: TRBJ2-6
v_call: TRBV7-9
cdr3_nt: TGTGCCAGCAGCCTACTAGCGTGGGGGGCCAACGTCCTGACTTTC
cdr3_aa: CASSLLAWGANVLTF

clone_size: once
d_call: TRBD2
j_call: TRBJ2-7
v_call: TRBV9
cdr3_nt: TGTGCCAGCAGCGGGGGGACTAGCGGGGACTCCTACGAGCAGTACTTC
cdr3_aa: CASSGGTSGDSYEQYF

clone_size: once
d_call: TRBD2
j_call: TRBJ2-7
v_call: TRBV7-2
cdr3_nt: TGTGCCAGCAGCTTAGCGGGAGGGCCACCCTACGAGCAGTACTTC
cdr3_aa: CASSLAGGPPYEQYF

clone_size: NA
d_call: NA
j_call: TRBJ2-7
v_call: TRBV23-1
cdr3_nt: TGCGCCAGCAGTCAACAGAAGACCGGGGCCTACGAGCAGTACTTC
cdr3_aa: CASSQQKTGAYEQYF

clone_size: NA
d_call: NA
j_call: TRBJ1-3
v_call: TRBV9
cdr3_nt: TGTGCCAGCAGCGTAGACCCAGGGGTTGGAAACACCATATATTTT
cdr3_aa: CASSVDPGVGNTIYF

clone_size: NA
d_call: NA
j_call: TRBJ1-6
v_call: TRBV6-6
cdr3_nt: TGTGCCAGCAGCCCCGACACCAATTCACCCCTCCACTTT
cdr3_aa: CASSPDTNSPLHF

clone_size: NA
d_call: TRBD2
j_call: TRBJ2-2
v_call: TRBV7-2
cdr3_nt: TGTGCCAGCAGCTCACTACGCTTCGGGGGGGCAAGGACCGGGGAGCTGTTTTTT
cdr3_aa: CASSSLRFGGARTGELFF

clone_size: NA
d_call: TRBD2
j_call: TRBJ2-3
v_call: TRBV5-4
cdr3_nt: TGTGCCAGCAGCCATGCTAGCGGGAGGAATGGAGATACGCAGTATTTT
cdr3_aa: CASSHASGRNGDTQYF

clone_size: NA
d_call: TRBD2
j_call: TRBJ2-5
v_call: TRBV3-1/TRBV3-2
cdr3_nt: TGTGCCAGCGGCGAAGGGACTAGCGGCCGTCTGGAGACCCAGTACTTC
cdr3_aa: CASGEGTSGRLETQYF

clone_size: NA
d_call: TRBD1
j_call: TRBJ2-7
v_call: TRBV18
cdr3_nt: TGTGCCAGCTCACCGGGACAGGGGGCGGTTTACGAGCAGTACTTC
cdr3_aa: CASSPGQGAVYEQYF

clone_size: once
d_call: TRBD1
j_call: TRBJ2-2
v_call: TRBV7-3
cdr3_nt: TGTGCCAGCAGGCCCCCGGGACAGGGGAAGAACACCGGGGAGCTGTTTTTT
cdr3_aa: CASRPPGQGKNTGELFF

clone_size: medium-sized
d_call: TRBD2
j_call: TRBJ2-5
v_call: TRBV27
cdr3_nt: TGTGCCAGCAGTCCACGGACTAGCACGGAAGAGACCCAGTACTTC
cdr3_aa: CASSPRTSTEETQYF

clone_size: NA
d_call: TRBD1
j_call: TRBJ2-7
v_call: TRBV6-1
cdr3_nt: TGTGCCAGCAGTGCCGCCGGGACAGGGAAGACCTACGAGCAGTACTTC
cdr3_aa: CASSAAGTGKTYEQYF

clone_size: NA
d_call: TRBD2
j_call: TRBJ2-1
v_call: TRBV5-4
cdr3_nt: TGTGCCAGCAGCTTGACAGTCAAAGTAAGCGGGAGGGCAAATGAGCAGTTCTTC
cdr3_aa: CASSLTVKVSGRANEQFF

clone_size: few
d_call: TRBD2
j_call: TRBJ2-5
v_call: TRBV30
cdr3_nt: TGTGCCTGGAGTGGACTAGCGGGAGCGGGCCAAGAGACCCAGTACTTC
cdr3_aa: CAWSGLAGAGQETQYF

clone_size: NA
d_call: TRBD2
j_call: TRBJ2-7
v_call: TRBV14
cdr3_nt: TGTGCCAGCAGCCAGCCGGGACTAGCGGGATACGAGCAGTACTTC
cdr3_aa: CASSQPGLAGYEQYF

clone_size: NA
d_call: TRBD1
j_call: TRBJ2-7
v_call: TRBV7-2
cdr3_nt: TGTGCCAGCAGCTCGGCTTCAGGGGGCTCCTACGAGCAGTACTTC
cdr3_aa: CASSSASGGSYEQYF

clone_size: few
d_call: NA
j_call: TRBJ1-5
v_call: TRBV28
cdr3_nt: TGTGCCAGCAGTTCAGTACAGGGTCCTCGCAACCAGCATTTT
cdr3_aa: CASSSVQGPRNQHF

clone_size: NA
d_call: TRBD1
j_call: TRBJ1-2
v_call: TRBV10-3
cdr3_nt: TGTGCCATCAGCGACCCGGGACAGGGAAAGTATGGCTACACCTTC
cdr3_aa: CAISDPGQGKYGYTF

clone_size: NA
d_call: NA
j_call: TRBJ1-2
v_call: TRBV5-1
cdr3_nt: TGCGCCAGCAGCCCCGGGGACTCCGGTTTCGGCTATGGCTACACCTTC
cdr3_aa: CASSPGDSGFGYGYTF

clone_size: NA
d_call: TRBD1
j_call: TRBJ1-1
v_call: TRBV4-2
cdr3_nt: TGTGCCAGCAGCCAAGAGGGACAGCCTTCCTCTGAAGCTTTCTTT
cdr3_aa: CASSQEGQPSSEAFF

clone_size: NA
d_call: NA
j_call: TRBJ2-7
v_call: TRBV10-3
cdr3_nt: TGTGCCATCAGTGAGTCGTCGCAGGGGAAGTACGAGCAGTACTTC
cdr3_aa: CAISESSQGKYEQYF

clone_size: few
d_call: NA
j_call: TRBJ1-2
v_call: TRBV11-2
cdr3_nt: TGTGCCAGCAGCTTAGCGGGGGGGAAGAGGTATGGCTACACCTTC
cdr3_aa: CASSLAGGKRYGYTF